This TCR beta chain was profiled in a study of long-term antiretroviral therapy in people with HIV (dated by TCRdb to between 2021 and 2023). Background on the whole study: Collection of the earliest samples took place about a decade ahead of the 2015 WHO recommendation for immediate ART, at a time when ART was typically delayed until CD4 counts fell. About 35% of the 30 participants with HIV were female. Test extractions of a monoclonal T-cell line alongside fewer than 40 polyclonal samples showed no cross-contamination during QIAcube processing. A retrospective serial study tested whether ART initiation and durable HIV suppression were associated with changes in peripheral blood TRB repertoire composition and diversity. A total of about 200 cryopreserved PBMC samples were contributed to the cohort by 30 adults with confirmed HIV infection, with samples collected serially over a mean of 6 years (range 1-12). What the authors observed across the whole study: HIV repertoires had narrower CDR3 length ranges than controls, and the network structure suggested an antigen-experienced repertoire that shifted only slightly toward naive after ART. Since PBMC availability was limited, sequencing covered only the TCR beta chain, with no alpha chain pairing. Expanded TRB clones identified before ART initiation dominated the repertoire across all time points, though the dominance fluctuated and decreased in many PLHIV after ART. Because pre-ART samples had limited cell numbers, profiling was done on unsorted PBMC rather than on sorted CD4+ and CD8+ T cells. Inferences about post-ART repertoire changes were limited because no data were available on ART adherence, viral resistance or therapy changes. ART initiation was associated with a significant increase in TRB diversity, but diversity stayed significantly below transplant donor controls even after long-term ART. Samples dated from the mid-2000s to the late 2010s, and the ART regimens used may be less effective than current ones.

To be included, a participant needed at least one PBMC sample from before ART initiation plus at least two post-ART samples. All participants with HIV were treated in the United States of America. Cryopreserved samples of about 0.95-10 million PBMC were thawed and washed before DNA extraction. At the time of the earliest PBMC sample for each participant with HIV, ages ranged from roughly 23 to 60 years. PBMC samples from each participant spanned 1-4 timepoints before ART initiation and 2-8 timepoints after ART initiation, with a median of 7 samples. For every participant, serial HIV viral load, CD4+ T-cell count, ART history and demographic data were obtained. Genomic DNA was extracted from unsorted PBMC with a Qiagen kit on a QIAcube, processed in batches of 12 samples. Comments on this clone: Its antigen is still unknown. One base away there is no much larger clone; base qualities are not given.

The immunoSEQ hsTCRB v3.0 assay was used at survey level resolution to sequence the TRB variable region. The target sequencing depth for TRB was roughly 35,000-50,000 T-cell genomes per sample. Pooled TRB libraries were sequenced on an Illumina MiSeq with a v3 150-cycle kit. Per the authors' processing: Repertoire analysis ran in R within a reproducible Nextflow workflow covering QC, data transformation and analysis. Custom analyses were implemented in LymphoSeq2, an R package for AIRR-Seq data exploration. A few samples that yielded fewer than 5000 total TRB sequences were excluded, so that 150 to 200 HIV repertoires were analyzed. Among the 170 to 200 HIV repertoires that were kept, 59 were collected before ART initiation and about 130 were collected after ART initiation. Repertoires were downsampled to 5000 TRB nucleotide sequences, and summary statistics were averaged over 100 downsampling iterations. Only TRB sequences with CDR3 regions of at least seven amino acids were retained for analysis. Two measures captured diversity: a Shannon entropy-derived clonality score and the Gini coefficient. In the repertoire networks, any two of the top 5000 CDR3 amino acid sequences were connected whenever the two sequences differed by an edit distance of one. GLIPH2 predicted antigen specificity groups and MHC restriction for TRB CDR3 amino acid sequences. To flag known associations with CMV, EBV, HIV or tissue antigens, CDR3 amino acid sequences were compared against VDJdb and McPAS-TCR. Pre-ART, post-ART and control groups were compared with Wilcoxon signed-rank tests and Holm-Bonferroni correction. TCRdb limited this immuneACCESS table to in-frame rearrangements with V and J called. A share of clones is missing; checked studies link under half to unresolved V genes, and the rest is unexplained. D and trimming were read from the DNA, whereas the V and J calls and clone size are those reported in that table. This sample lists 21,000 or so clones; 82% were detected once. Around 5.1% of the sample is taken by the ten largest.

The receptor was isolated from a man between 50 and 59 years old with HIV. The specimen was unsorted PBMCs, collected 0.3 years after starting antiretroviral therapy.

The DNA sequence is as follows: TGCGCCAGCAGCTTGGAAACGGGGATGAACACTGAAGCTTTCTTT. The translation is CASSLETGMNTEAFF. The chain was built from TRBV5-1 and TRBJ1-1; the D gene is not confidently resolved. At the junction V is shortened by 0 bases and J by 0 bases, with 9 bases in between. Inclusive of the bounding cysteine and phenylalanine, the CDR3 is 15 residues long. Only CDR3 DNA is held: 45 bases, read in frame from base 1. CDR1 and CDR2 are read off the germline V gene as SGHRS and YFSETQ.